This TCR beta chain was identified during a study of human T cells and chemical hapten exposure. This sample's time point: patch test 1, 2 weeks after DPC sensitization. The treatment is: therapeutic diphenylcyclopropenone sensitization with weekly scalp DPC. The CDR3 is 16 residues long. Trimming removed 3 bases from V and 6 bases from J; junction bases left unmatched: 9. Germline loops: CDR1 LGHDT, CDR2 YNNKEL (reference sequence). This clonotype was found a few times. TCRdb redid the calling of the RACE reads with MiXCR, one entry per CDR3 protein. The table has 70,000 to 80,000 distinct CDR3 sequences, approximately 35% seen once.

V and J are TRBV3-1 and TRBJ2-2; 8 nucleotides align to TRBD1. The receptor's source is a man aged 35 to 55 with alopecia areata. Some clones in this sample may be carry-over from other donors' samples. This specimen consisted of whole blood, obtained in connection with sensitization to the hapten diphenylcyclopropenone (DPC). The CDR3 loop is CASSHHGQGMSGELFF. CDR3 in DNA: TGTGCCAGCAGCCATCATGGACAGGGAATGTCCGGGGAGCTGTTTTTT.